Listed here are 19 T cell receptor beta chains from one sample, sequenced in a study of shared clonotypes between healthy human individuals. The assay was immunoSEQ multiplex PCR, and TCRdb's table has in-frame clones only and misses some. Seen here are 550,000 to 600,000 clones, 70% to 80% observed once, and the top ten hold 12%. The specimen was PBMCs. The receptors stem from a woman aged 40 to 50 in good health. Some clones in this sample may be carry-over from other donors' samples.

The chain links TRBV7-2 to TRBJ2-2, with D possibly being TRBD2 (6 bases). With 6 bases removed from V and 8 bases from J, the gap between germline ends came to 16 bases. The length of the CDR3 is 14 residues. Germline CDR1 is SGHTA and CDR2 is FQGNSA. The CDR3 DNA reads TGTGCCAGCAGTCCCGGGACTCACCCGGGGGAGCTGTTTTTT. Encoded protein: CASSPGTHPGELFF. The full variable domain, rest sourced from reference TRBV7-2 and TRBJ2-2, is GAGVSQSPSNKVTEKGKDVELRCDPISGHTALYWYRQSLGQGLEFLIYFQGNSAPDKSGLPSDRFSAERTGGSVSTLTIQRTQQEDSAVYLCASSPGTHPGELFFGEGSRLTVL.

The J gene is TRBJ1-4, the V gene TRBV4-3; 7 bases are shared with TRBD1. The trim removed 4 bases at V and 8 bases at J, leaving 13 bases unmatched. The CDR3 runs 16 residues. CDR1 and CDR2 from the germline V gene are LGHNA and YSLEER. The CDR3 protein is CASSPTARGRLEKLFF. The CDR3 nucleotides read TGCGCCAGCAGCCCTACTGCGAGGGGGCGGTTGGAAAAACTGTTTTTT.

A word on this clone: A read error may be the cause here, since a much bigger clone is one base away. V and J are TRBV29-1 and TRBJ1-1; D remains unclear. The CDR3 totals 15 residues. The germline V gene encodes CDR1 SQVTM and CDR2 ANQGSEA. The CDR3 spells CSVDKEGIGITEALF. In DNA, the CDR3 is TGCAGCGTTGATAAAGAAGGGATTGGGATCACTGAAGCTTTATTT.

The chain links TRBV5-4 to TRBJ2-7; D uncertain. V was clipped by 3 bases and J by 6 bases, with 10 bases between them. CDR1 and CDR2 (germline): SGHNT, YYREEE (reference sequence). The CDR3 contains 12 residues. The CDR3 DNA reads TGTGCCAGCAGCTCCCCCTTGGGCGAGCAGTACTTC. It yields the protein CASSSPLGEQYF.

The count of this clone is one. The rearrangement uses TRBV15 and TRBJ2-7; TRBD2 aligns across 10 bases. CDR3 length: 16 amino acids. V gave up 0 bases and J gave up 6 bases; unmatched junction bases: 8. Germline CDR1 reads LNHNV; CDR2 reads YYDKDF (reference sequence). CDR3 in DNA: TGTGCCACCAGCAGAGATCCTAGCGGGGGTACCCGCGAGCAGTACTTC. This translates into CATSRDPSGGTREQYF.

This chain connects TRBV25-1 to TRBJ2-7; no clear D. Trimming stripped 2 bases from V and 4 bases from J, with 9 bases between. The CDR3 loop spans 13 amino acids. Germline lookup yields CDR1 MGHDK and CDR2 SYGVNS. The CDR3 nucleotides are TGTGCCAGCAGTGAACGGACCGTGTACGAGCAGTACTTC. Protein sequence: CASSERTVYEQYF.

This sequence joins TRBV5-4 and TRBJ2-3; D gene uncertain. Germline CDR1 reads SGHNT; CDR2 reads YYREEE (reference sequence). Trimming removed 4 bases at V and 3 bases at J, with 15 bases between. The CDR3 has 15 amino acids. The CDR3, as DNA: TGTGCCAGCAGCCTCTGGCGGAGTGGAACAGATACGCAGTATTTT. This encodes CASSLWRSGTDTQYF. The full variable domain, in which reference TRBV5-4 and TRBJ2-3 provide the parts outside the CDR3, is ETGVTQSPTHLIKTRGQQVTLRCSSQSGHNTVSWYQQALGQGPQFIFQYYREEENGRGNFPPRFSGLQFPNYSSELNVNALELDDSALYLCASSLWRSGTDTQYFGPGTRLTVL.

The V gene is TRBV18, the J gene TRBJ2-3, with 7 positions matching TRBD2. Germline V CDR1 and CDR2: KGHSH, LQKENI. The V gene end was trimmed by 2 bases and the J gene end by 1 base; junction bases not matched to a gene: 3. The CDR3 has 15 residues. The CDR3 region has the DNA TGTGCCAGCTCACCAACTACTAGCGGCACAGATACGCAGTATTTT. This translates into CASSPTTSGTDTQYF.

The chain uses TRBV19 and TRBJ2-7; 8 nucleotides line up with TRBD2. V shed 4 bases, J shed 3 bases, and the junction held 14 bases outside the gene matches. This CDR3 is 17 amino acids long. Germline V CDR1 and CDR2: LNHDA, SQIVND (reference sequence). CDR3 protein: CASSTGPPGLVIYEQYF. The DNA for the CDR3 is TGTGCCAGTAGTACCGGGCCCCCGGGACTAGTTATCTACGAGCAGTACTTC.

This clone has a count of ten or more. The chain uses TRBV28 and TRBJ1-2; TRBD1 matches at 8 bases. The germline V gene has CDR1 MDHEN and CDR2 SYDVKM. V dropped 3 bases and J dropped 3; count of bases not matched to a gene: 6. The CDR3 extends over 15 amino acids. CDR3: CASSFQGANYYGYTF. The CDR3 bases are TGTGCCAGCAGTTTTCAGGGGGCCAATTACTATGGCTACACCTTC.

Worth noting for this clone: A much more abundant neighbour one base away suggests this may be a read error. This chain uses TRBV28 with TRBJ2-3; the match to TRBD2 covers 11 bases. The CDR3 contains 16 residues. V was pared by 8 bases and J by 4 bases, with 11 bases of the junction left unmatched. Germline V CDR1 and CDR2: MDHEN, SYDVKM. The CDR3 loop reads CASGLLAGAVSDTQYF. The CDR3 DNA follows: TGTGCCAGCGGCCTACTAGCGGGAGCGGTCTCAGATACGCAGTATTTT.

About this clone itself: A far bigger clonotype differs at one base, so this is likely a read error. The sample carries other DNA sequences with the same CDR3. This sequence joins TRBV29-1 and TRBJ1-4, with TRBD1 identical over 7 bases. The J segment lost 8 bases and the V segment lost 1 base, leaving 4 bases of the junction unmatched. Germline CDR1 is SQVTM and CDR2 is ANQGSEA. The CDR3 loop spans 13 amino acids. CDR3 amino acids: CSVEVGGDEKLFF. DNA for the CDR3: TGCAGCGTTGAAGTAGGGGGCGACGAAAAACTGTTTTTT.

This clone was recorded a few times. V gene TRBV5-1 combines with J gene TRBJ2-7, with 14 bases matching TRBD2. Germline CDR1 is SGHRS and CDR2 is YFSETQ. The CDR3 loop spans 17 amino acids. The trim removed 4 bases at V and 0 bases at J, leaving 6 bases unmatched. The CDR3 DNA reads as TGCGCCAGCAGCCCCGGGACTAGCGGGGGCCTCTCCTACGAGCAGTACTTC. It yields the protein CASSPGTSGGLSYEQYF.

The CDR3 nucleotides read TGCGCCAGCAGCCTTGGGGGTTTCGAGCAGTTCTTC. As protein: CASSLGGFEQFF. V gene TRBV4-1 combines with J gene TRBJ2-1, with D possibly being TRBD1 or TRBD2 (5 bases each). V dropped 4 bases and J dropped 10 bases, with 11 bases sitting between them. Germline V gene lookup returns CDR1 MGHRA and CDR2 YSYEKL. There are 12 residues in the CDR3.

At least ten counts were recorded for this clone. The chain combines TRBV28 with TRBJ2-7, with 10 bases matching TRBD1. Germline V lookup: CDR1 MDHEN, CDR2 SYDVKM. This CDR3 has 16 residues. The V gene end was trimmed by 6 bases and the J gene end by 3 bases; junction bases not matched to a gene: 11. The CDR3 here is CASSPPPTGGIYEQYF. CDR3 sequence (DNA): TGTGCCAGCAGCCCCCCCCCGACAGGGGGCATCTACGAGCAGTACTTC.

Concerning this clone itself: A much larger clonotype is one base distant, so this may be a read error. Other DNA variants within this sample encode the same CDR3. The V gene is TRBV15, the J gene TRBJ2-7; 7 bases fit TRBD1. In germline, CDR1 is LNHNV, CDR2 YYDKDF (reference sequence). This CDR3 is built from 13 residues. Here the CDR3 reads CATSRDRDYEQYF. In nucleotides, the CDR3 is TGCGCCACCAGCCGTGACAGGGACTACGAGCAGTACTTC.

This sequence joins TRBV7-8 and TRBJ2-5; 7 bases match TRBD1. CDR1 SGHVS and CDR2 FQNEAQ come from the germline V gene. V trimming: 5 bases; J trimming: 3 bases; junction bases outside the gene matches: 6. The CDR3 consists of 14 residues. CDR3 nucleotides: TGTGCCAGCAGCCCCCACAGGGGAAAAGAGACCCAGTACTTC. Its translation is CASSPHRGKETQYF.

The chain couples TRBV5-1 to TRBJ2-2; D is ambiguous. The germline V gene encodes CDR1 SGHRS and CDR2 YFSETQ. CDR3 length: 15 residues. Between the trimmed V and J ends, which lost 2 bases and 0 bases, there was a span of 8 bases. CDR3 coding DNA: TGCGCCAGCAGCTTTAGGCCCTCGAACACCGGGGAGCTGTTTTTT. As protein: CASSFRPSNTGELFF.

V gene TRBV6-5 combines with J gene TRBJ1-1; D unclear. V gave up 2 bases and J gave up 4 bases, with 11 bases separating them. Per the germline V gene, CDR1 is MNHEY and CDR2 is SVGAGI. CDR3 length: 14 amino acids. The CDR3 DNA reads TGTGCCAGCAGTTACACCTCCGGGAGCACTGAAGCTTTCTTT. Residues: CASSYTSGSTEAFF.